This record covers a single T cell receptor beta chain. This record belongs to a study of cytomegalovirus exposure and HLA in healthy donors. PCR involved 60 Vbeta and 13 Jbeta primers. TCRdb keeps only in-frame clones here, not all; method: immunoSEQ multiplex PCR. The profile covers fewer than 180,000 clones, with approximately 60% appearing a single time and roughly 7% taken by the ten largest. Germline V lookup: CDR1 GTSNPN, CDR2 SVGIG (reference sequence). This CDR3 has 14 residues. V gave up 0 bases and J gave up 0 bases, with 6 bases separating them. At the time of sampling, donors were nominally healthy, though unrecorded immune exposures were likely.

Input material: PBMCs. The chain joins TRBV30 to TRBJ1-3; no clear D. This TCR came from a woman aged 60 to 75 in good health and CMV-seropositive. This CDR3 reads CAWSVGGSGNTIYF. CDR3 bases: TGTGCCTGGAGTGTCGGCGGCTCTGGAAACACCATATATTTT.